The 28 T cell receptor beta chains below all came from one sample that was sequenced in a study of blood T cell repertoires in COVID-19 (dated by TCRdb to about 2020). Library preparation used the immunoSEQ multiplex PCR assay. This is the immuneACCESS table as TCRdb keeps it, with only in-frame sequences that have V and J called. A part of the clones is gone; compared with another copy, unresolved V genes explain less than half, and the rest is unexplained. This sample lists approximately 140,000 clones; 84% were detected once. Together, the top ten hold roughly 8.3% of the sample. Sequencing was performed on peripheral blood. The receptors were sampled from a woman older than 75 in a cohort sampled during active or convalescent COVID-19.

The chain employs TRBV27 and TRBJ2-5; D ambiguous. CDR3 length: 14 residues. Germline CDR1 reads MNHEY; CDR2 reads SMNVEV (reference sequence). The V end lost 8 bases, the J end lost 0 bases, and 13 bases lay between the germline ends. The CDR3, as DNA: TGTGCCAGCGCCGATATAACGGACCAAGAGACCCAGTACTTC. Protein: CASADITDQETQYF.

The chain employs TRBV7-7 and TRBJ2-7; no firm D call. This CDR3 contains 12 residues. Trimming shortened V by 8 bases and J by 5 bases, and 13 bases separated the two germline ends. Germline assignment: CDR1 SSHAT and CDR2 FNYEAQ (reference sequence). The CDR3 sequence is CASVDCQDEQYV. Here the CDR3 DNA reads TGTGCCAGCGTCGACTGCCAAGACGAGCAGTACGTC.

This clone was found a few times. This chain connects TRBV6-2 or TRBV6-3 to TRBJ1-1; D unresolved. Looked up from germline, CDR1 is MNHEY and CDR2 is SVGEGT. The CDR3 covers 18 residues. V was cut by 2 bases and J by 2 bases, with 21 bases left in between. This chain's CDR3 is CASSYALYDQLQNTEAFF. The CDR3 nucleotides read TGTGCCAGCAGTTACGCATTATACGATCAACTCCAAAACACTGAAGCTTTCTTT.

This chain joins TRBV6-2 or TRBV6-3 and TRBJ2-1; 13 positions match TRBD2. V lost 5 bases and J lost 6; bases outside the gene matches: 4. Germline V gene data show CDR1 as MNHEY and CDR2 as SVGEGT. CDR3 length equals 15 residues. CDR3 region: CASSHGTSGINEQFF. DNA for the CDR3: TGTGCCAGCAGTCACGGGACTAGCGGGATCAATGAGCAGTTCTTC.

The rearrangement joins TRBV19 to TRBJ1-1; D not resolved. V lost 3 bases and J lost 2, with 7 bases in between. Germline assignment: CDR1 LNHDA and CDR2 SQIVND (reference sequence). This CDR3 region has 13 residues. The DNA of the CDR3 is TGTGCCAGTAGTATTTTATTCAACACTGAAGCTTTCTTT. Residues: CASSILFNTEAFF.

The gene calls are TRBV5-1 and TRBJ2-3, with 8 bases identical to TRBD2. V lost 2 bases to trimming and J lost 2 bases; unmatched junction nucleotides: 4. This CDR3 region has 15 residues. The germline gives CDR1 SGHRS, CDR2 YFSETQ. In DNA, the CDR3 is TGCGCCAGCAGCTTAGCGCGGGGGGCCACAGATACGCAGTATTTT. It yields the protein CASSLARGATDTQYF.

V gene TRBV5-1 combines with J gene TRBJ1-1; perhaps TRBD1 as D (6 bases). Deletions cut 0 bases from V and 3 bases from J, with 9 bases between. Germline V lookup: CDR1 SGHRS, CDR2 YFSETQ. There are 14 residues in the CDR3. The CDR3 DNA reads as TGCGCCAGCAGCTTGGTGAGACAGGACACTGAAGCTTTCTTT. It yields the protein CASSLVRQDTEAFF.

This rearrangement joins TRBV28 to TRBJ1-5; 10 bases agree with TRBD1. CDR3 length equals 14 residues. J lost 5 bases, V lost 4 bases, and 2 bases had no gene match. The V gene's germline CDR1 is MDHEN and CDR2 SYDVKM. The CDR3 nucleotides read TGTGCCAGCAGTTGGGACAGGGGCTATCAGCCCCAGCATTTT. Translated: CASSWDRGYQPQHF.

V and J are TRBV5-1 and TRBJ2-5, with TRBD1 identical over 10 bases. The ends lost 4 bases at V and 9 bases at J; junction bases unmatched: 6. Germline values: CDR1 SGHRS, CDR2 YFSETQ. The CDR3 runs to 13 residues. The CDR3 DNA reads TGCGCCAGCAGCCCGGGGACAGGGGAGTCCCAGTACTTC. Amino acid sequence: CASSPGTGESQYF.

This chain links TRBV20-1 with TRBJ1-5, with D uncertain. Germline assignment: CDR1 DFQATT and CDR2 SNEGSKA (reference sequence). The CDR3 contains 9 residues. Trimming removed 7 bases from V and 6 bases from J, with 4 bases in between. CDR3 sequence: CSVGQPQHF. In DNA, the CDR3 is TGCAGTGTCGGTCAGCCCCAGCATTTT.

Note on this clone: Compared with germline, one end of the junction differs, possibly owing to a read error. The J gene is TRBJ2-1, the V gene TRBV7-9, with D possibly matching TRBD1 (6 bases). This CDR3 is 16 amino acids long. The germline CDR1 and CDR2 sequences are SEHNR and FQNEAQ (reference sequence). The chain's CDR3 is CVSSFLAGAQINEQFF. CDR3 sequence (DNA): TGTGTCAGCAGCTTTCTCGCAGGGGCGCAGATCAATGAGCAGTTCTTC.

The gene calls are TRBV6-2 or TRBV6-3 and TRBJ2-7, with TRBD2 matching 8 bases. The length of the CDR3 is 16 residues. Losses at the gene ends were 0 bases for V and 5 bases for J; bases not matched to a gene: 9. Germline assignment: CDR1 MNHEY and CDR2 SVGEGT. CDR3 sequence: CASSYSVAGMKHEQYV. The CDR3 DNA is TGTGCCAGCAGTTACTCGGTAGCGGGGATGAAACACGAGCAGTACGTC.

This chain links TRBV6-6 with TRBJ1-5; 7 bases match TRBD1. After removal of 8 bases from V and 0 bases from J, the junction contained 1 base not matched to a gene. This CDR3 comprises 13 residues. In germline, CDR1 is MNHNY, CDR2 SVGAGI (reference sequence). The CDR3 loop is CASRQGSNQPQHF. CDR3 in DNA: TGTGCCAGCCGACAGGGTAGCAATCAGCCCCAGCATTTT.

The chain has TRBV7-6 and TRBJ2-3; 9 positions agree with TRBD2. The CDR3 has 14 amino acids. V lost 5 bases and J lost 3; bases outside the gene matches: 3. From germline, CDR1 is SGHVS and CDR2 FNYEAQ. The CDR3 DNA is TGTGCCAGCAGCATTAGCGGGGGTACAGATACGCAGTATTTT. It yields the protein CASSISGGTDTQYF.

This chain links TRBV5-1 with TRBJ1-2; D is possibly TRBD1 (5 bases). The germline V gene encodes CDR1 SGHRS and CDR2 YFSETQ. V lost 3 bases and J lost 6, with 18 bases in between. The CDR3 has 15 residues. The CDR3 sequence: CASSSKGVGRNGYTF. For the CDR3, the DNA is TGCGCCAGCAGCTCGAAGGGCGTGGGGCGGAATGGCTACACCTTC.

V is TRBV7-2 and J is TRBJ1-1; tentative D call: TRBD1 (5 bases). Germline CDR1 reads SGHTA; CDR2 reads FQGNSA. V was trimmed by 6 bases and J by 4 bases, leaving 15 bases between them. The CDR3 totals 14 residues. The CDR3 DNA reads TGTGCCAGCAGGTTAAAAGGGGTCGGCACTGAAGCTTTCTTT. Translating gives CASRLKGVGTEAFF.

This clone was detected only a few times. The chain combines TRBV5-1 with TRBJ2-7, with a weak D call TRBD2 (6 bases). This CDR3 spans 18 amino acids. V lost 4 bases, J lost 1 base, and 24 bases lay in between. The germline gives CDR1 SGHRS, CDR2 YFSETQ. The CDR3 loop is CASSPRNNRLGGSYEQYF. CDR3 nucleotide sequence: TGCGCCAGCAGCCCACGCAACAACAGGTTGGGGGGATCCTACGAGCAGTACTTC.

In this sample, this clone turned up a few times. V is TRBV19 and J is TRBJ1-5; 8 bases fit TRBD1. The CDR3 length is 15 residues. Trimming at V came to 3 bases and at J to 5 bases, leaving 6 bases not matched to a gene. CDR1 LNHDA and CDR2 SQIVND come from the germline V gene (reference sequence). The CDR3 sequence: CASSISGQGYQPQHF. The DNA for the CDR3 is TGTGCCAGTAGTATTAGTGGACAGGGATATCAGCCCCAGCATTTT.

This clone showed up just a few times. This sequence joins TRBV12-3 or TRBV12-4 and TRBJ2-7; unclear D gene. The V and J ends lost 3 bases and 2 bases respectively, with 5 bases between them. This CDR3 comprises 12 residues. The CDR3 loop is CASSFGPYEQYF. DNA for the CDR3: TGTGCCAGCAGTTTCGGTCCCTACGAGCAGTACTTC.

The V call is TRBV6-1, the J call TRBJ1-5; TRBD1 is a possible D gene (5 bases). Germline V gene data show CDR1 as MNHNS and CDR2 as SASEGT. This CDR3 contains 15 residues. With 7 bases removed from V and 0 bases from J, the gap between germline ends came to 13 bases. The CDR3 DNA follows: TGTGCCAGCACCTCGCCCAGGGCTAGCAATCAGCCCCAGCATTTT. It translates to CASTSPRASNQPQHF.

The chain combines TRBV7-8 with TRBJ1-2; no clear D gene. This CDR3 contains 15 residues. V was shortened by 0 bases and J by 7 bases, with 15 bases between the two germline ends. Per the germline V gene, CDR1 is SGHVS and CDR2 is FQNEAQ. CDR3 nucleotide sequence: TGTGCCAGCAGCTTAGCGCGTGTGGTATCGGGTGGCTACACCTTC. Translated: CASSLARVVSGGYTF. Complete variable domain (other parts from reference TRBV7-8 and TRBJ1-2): GAGVSQSPRYKVAKRGQDVALRCDPISGHVSLFWYQQALGQGPEFLTYFQNEAQLDKSGLPSDRFFAERPEGSVSTLKIQRTQQEDSAVYLCASSLARVVSGGYTFGSGTRLTVV.

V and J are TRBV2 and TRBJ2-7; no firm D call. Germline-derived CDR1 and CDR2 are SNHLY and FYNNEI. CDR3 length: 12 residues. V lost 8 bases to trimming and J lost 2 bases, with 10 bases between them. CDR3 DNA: TGTGCCAGCGACGACTCTACCTACGAGCAGTACTTC. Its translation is CASDDSTYEQYF. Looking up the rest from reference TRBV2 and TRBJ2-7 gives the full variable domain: EPEVTQTPSHQVTQMGQEVILRCVPISNHLYFYWYRQILGQKVEFLVSFYNNEISEKSEIFDDQFSVERPDGSNFTLKIRSTKLEDSAMYFCASDDSTYEQYFGPGTRLTVT.

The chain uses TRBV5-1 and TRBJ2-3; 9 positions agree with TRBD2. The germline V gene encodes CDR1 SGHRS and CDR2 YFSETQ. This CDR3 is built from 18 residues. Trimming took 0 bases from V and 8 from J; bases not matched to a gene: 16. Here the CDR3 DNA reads TGCGCCAGCAGCTTGGATTCGCTAGCGGGGACCTCGGCCGGTACGCAGTATTTT. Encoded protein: CASSLDSLAGTSAGTQYF. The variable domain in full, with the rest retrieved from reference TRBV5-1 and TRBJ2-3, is KAGVTQTPRYLIKTRGQQVTLSCSPISGHRSVSWYQQTPGQGLQFLFEYFSETQRNKGNFPGRFSGRQFSNSRSEMNVSTLELGDSALYLCASSLDSLAGTSAGTQYFGPGTRLTVL.

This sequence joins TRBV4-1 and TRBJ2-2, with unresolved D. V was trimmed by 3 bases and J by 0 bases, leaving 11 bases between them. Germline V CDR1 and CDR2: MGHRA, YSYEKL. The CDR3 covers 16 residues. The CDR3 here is CASSQAGFANTGELFF. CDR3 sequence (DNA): TGCGCCAGCAGCCAGGCAGGATTCGCGAACACCGGGGAGCTGTTTTTT.

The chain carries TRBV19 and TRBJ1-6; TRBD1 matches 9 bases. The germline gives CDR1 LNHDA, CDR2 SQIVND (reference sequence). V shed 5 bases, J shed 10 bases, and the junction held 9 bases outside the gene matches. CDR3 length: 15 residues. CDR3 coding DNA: TGTGCCAGTAGTCCGACGACAGGGGGAAGCTCACCCCTCCACTTT. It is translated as CASSPTTGGSSPLHF.

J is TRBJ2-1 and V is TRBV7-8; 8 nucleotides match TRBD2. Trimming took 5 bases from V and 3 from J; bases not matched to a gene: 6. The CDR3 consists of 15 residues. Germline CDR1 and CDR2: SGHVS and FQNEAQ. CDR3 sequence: CASSQKRGSYNEQFF. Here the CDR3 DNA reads TGTGCCAGCAGCCAGAAGCGGGGGAGCTACAATGAGCAGTTCTTC. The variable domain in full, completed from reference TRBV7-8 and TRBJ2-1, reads GAGVSQSPRYKVAKRGQDVALRCDPISGHVSLFWYQQALGQGPEFLTYFQNEAQLDKSGLPSDRFFAERPEGSVSTLKIQRTQQEDSAVYLCASSQKRGSYNEQFFGPGTRLTVL.

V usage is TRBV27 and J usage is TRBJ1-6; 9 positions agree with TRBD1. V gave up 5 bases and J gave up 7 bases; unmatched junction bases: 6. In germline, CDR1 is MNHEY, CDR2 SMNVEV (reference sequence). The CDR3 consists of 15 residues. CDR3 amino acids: CASSPWTGVNSPLHF. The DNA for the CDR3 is TGTGCCAGCAGTCCGTGGACAGGGGTAAATTCACCCCTCCACTTT.

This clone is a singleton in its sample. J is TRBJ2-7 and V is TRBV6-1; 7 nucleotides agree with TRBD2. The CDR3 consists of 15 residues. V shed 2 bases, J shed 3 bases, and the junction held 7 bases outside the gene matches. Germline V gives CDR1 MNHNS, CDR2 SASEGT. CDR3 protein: CASSEFPSGFYEQYV. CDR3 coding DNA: TGTGCCAGCAGTGAATTCCCTAGCGGCTTCTACGAGCAGTACGTC.